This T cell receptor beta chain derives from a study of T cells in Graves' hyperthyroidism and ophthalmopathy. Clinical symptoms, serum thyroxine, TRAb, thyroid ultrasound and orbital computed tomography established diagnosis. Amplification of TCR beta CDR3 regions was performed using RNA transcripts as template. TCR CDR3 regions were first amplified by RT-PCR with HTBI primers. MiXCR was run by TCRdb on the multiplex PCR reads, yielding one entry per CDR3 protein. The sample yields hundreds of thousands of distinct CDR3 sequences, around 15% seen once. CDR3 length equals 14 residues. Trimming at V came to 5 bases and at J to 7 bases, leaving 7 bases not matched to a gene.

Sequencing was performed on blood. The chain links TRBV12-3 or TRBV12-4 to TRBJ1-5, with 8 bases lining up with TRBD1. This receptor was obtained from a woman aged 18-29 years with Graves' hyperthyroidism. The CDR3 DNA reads TGTGCCAGCAGTGAAAAGACAGGGGTCCAGCCCCAGCATTTT. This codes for CASSEKTGVQPQHF.